Reported below is one TCR beta chain. What antigen it recognizes has not been identified. Per-base quality was not reported, and no clone a single base away is much larger than it. Collaborating institutions collected whole blood in K2EDTA tubes following their own protocols. Collaborator samples were shipped for TCRbeta analysis as frozen whole blood, isolated PBMCs, or DNA extracted from either sample type. These data come from a study of blood T cell repertoires in COVID-19 (dated by TCRdb to about 2020). About the investigation overall: Samples from collaborators originated in the United States, Italy and Spain and spanned both the acute and convalescent phases of COVID-19. The prospective study material was composed of cDNA or gDNA derived from T cells, B-cell-depleted T cells, or PBMCs. Deeply sampled blood TCRbeta repertoires from subjects exposed to, actively infected with, or recovered from COVID-19 were included in the dataset. The repertoires were released in a freely available public database intended as a resource for research on the immune response to SARS-CoV-2. The samples were drawn from the first 160 participants of the ongoing ImmuneRACE study and from 950 to 1,500 subjects provided by 6 global collaborators. Sample metadata almost always included a de-identified subject ID, COVID-19 status, age in years and sex. Where available, HLA class I and class II types were taken from metadata supplied by the sample provider and were not determined by assay-based typing. Study-wide conclusions, independent of this receptor: The amount of clinical and demographic metadata varied by source and participant and was provided uncurated.

TCRbeta CDR3 regions were amplified from genomic DNA using the immunoSEQ Assay, a bias-controlled multiplex PCR. Per the original workflow: Nucleated cell counts per sample were estimated from amplification of reference gene primers within the assay. Sequence reads were collapsed and filtered to measure the absolute abundance of every unique TCRbeta CDR3 rearrangement. For each sample, productive Simpson clonality was calculated by taking the square root of Simpson's diversity index across productive rearrangements. Not all clones reach the TCRdb copy of this immuneACCESS table, which keeps in-frame sequences only. Checked studies attribute under half of the gap to unresolved V genes and leave the rest unexplained. From that table come the V and J calls and clone size; the DNA was used to work out D and trimming. This sample lists over 90,000 clones; roughly 82% were detected once. The top ten constitute less than 9% of the sample.

The TCR originated in a middle-aged man with active or convalescent COVID-19. The sequenced sample consisted of peripheral blood.

The DNA is TGTGCCAGCTCACCATCTAACTTACTTTACGAGCAGTACGTC. Translation gives CASSPSNLLYEQYV. The chain links TRBV18 with TRBJ2-7; the D gene assignment is ambiguous. V gives up 2 bases and J gives up 4 bases, and the segment between their germline ends measures 12 bases. Via the germline V gene, CDR1 is KGHSH and CDR2 LQKENI. From cysteine to valine, the CDR3 is 14 amino acids long. Just the 42-base CDR3 DNA is kept, in frame starting at base 1.